These T cell receptor beta chains were read from a single sample in a study of cytomegalovirus exposure and HLA in healthy donors. Repertoires were generated with immunoSEQ multiplex PCR, while TCRdb's copy carries only in-frame clones and drops some. The sample includes about 130,000 clones, roughly 74% seen only once; the top ten take about 4%. Sequencing was performed on PBMCs. These receptors were obtained from a woman aged 45-65 years in good health and CMV-seropositive. Each CDR3 is given with its conserved first and last residue. D genes are given only for firm matches. Only some rows state a clone size, as once, few, many or a class for expanded clones.

V gene	J gene	clone size	D gene	CDR3 DNA	CDR3 protein
TRBV5-1	TRBJ1-1	NA	TRBD1	TGCGCCAGCAGCCAAATCAGGGGGACTGAAGCTTTCTTT	CASSQIRGTEAFF
TRBV19	TRBJ2-2	NA	TRBD1	TGTGCCAGTAGACAGGGGGCAATGAACACCGGGGAGCTGTTTTTT	CASRQGAMNTGELFF
TRBV10-3	TRBJ2-2	NA	TRBD1	TGTGCCATCAGTGGTGACAGGGATGGCGGGGAGCTGTTTTTT	CAISGDRDGGELFF
TRBV6-5	TRBJ2-1	NA	NA	TGTGCCAGCCGGTTTGAGTACTCCCCGGGAAATGAGCAGTTCTTC	CASRFEYSPGNEQFF
TRBV19	TRBJ2-7	few	TRBD1	TGTGCCAGTAGTCCAGGACAGGGGCTCTCCTACGAGCAGTACTTC	CASSPGQGLSYEQYF
TRBV5-1	TRBJ1-2	NA	TRBD1	TGCGCCAGCAGCCCCCAGACAGGGTCTAACTATGGCTACACCTTC	CASSPQTGSNYGYTF
TRBV6-6	TRBJ2-4	NA	TRBD1	TGTGCCAGCAGTTCTACGGACAGGGCCCCCAAAAACATTCAGTACTTC	CASSSTDRAPKNIQYF
TRBV6-8	TRBJ1-5	once	NA	TGTGCCTGTAGACCCCTTTGCAGGGTGAGCAATCAGCCCCAGCATTTT	CACRPLCRVSNQPQHF
TRBV9	TRBJ1-5	NA	TRBD1	TGTGCCAGCAGTCTCTCAGGGGGGAATCAGCCCCAGCATTTT	CASSLSGGNQPQHF
TRBV5-4	TRBJ2-7	NA	TRBD1	TGTGCCAGCGGGGACAGGGGGCGCGTCGGCGAGCAGTACTTC	CASGDRGRVGEQYF
TRBV5-1	TRBJ2-2	NA	TRBD2	TGCGCCAGCAGCTTGATACTAGCGAGTAACACCGGGGAGCTGTTTTTT	CASSLILASNTGELFF
TRBV19	TRBJ1-4	few	TRBD1	TGTGCCAGTAGGAGAAGGACAGGAGGTGAAAAACTGTTTTTT	CASRRRTGGEKLFF
TRBV4-2	TRBJ2-1	NA	TRBD2	TGTGCCAGCAGCCACTATAGCGGGGGGCCCTACAATGAGCAGTTCTTC	CASSHYSGGPYNEQFF
TRBV7-2	TRBJ1-5	NA	NA	TGTGCCAGCAGCTTACAAAGGGGTCAGCCCCAGCATTTT	CASSLQRGQPQHF
TRBV6-5	TRBJ1-6	NA	NA	TGTGCCAGCACCAAACGGGACTGGGGTTCACCCCTCCACTTT	CASTKRDWGSPLHF
TRBV2	TRBJ1-4	NA	NA	TGTGCCAGCAGTGAACAGGGTAGACTGTTTTTT	CASSEQGRLFF
TRBV28	TRBJ2-3	NA	NA	TGTGCCAGCAGTTGGCTAGGGGCCACAGATACGCAGTATTTT	CASSWLGATDTQYF
TRBV7-9	TRBJ1-2	NA	NA	TGTGCCAGCAGCTCCCGGGTCCTCTATGGCTACACCTTC	CASSSRVLYGYTF
TRBV7-9	TRBJ1-1	NA	TRBD1	TGTGCCAGCAGCGGACAGGCGTTGAACACTGAAGCTTTCTTT	CASSGQALNTEAFF